Listed here are 16 T cell receptor beta chains from one sample, sequenced in a study of T-cell reconstitution after alpha-beta-depleted transplantation in children. Unique molecular identifiers were used in preparing the TCRbeta library. TCRdb re-derived calls from the PCR reads in MiXCR, one entry per CDR3 protein. The sample holds 580,000 or so distinct CDR3 sequences, roughly 23% seen once. This specimen was PBMCs, mostly from graft donor cells, taken 360 days after TCRalphabeta/CD19-depleted stem cell transplant. The source is a boy in the first two years of life who had a stem cell transplant for acute myeloid leukemia, so the T cells may come from the graft donor.

The CDR3 DNA reads as TGTGCCAGCAGCTTTATATCTCCTACGCAGTATTTT. Amino acids: CASSFISPTQYF. V and J are TRBV7-9 and TRBJ2-3; D not certain. Germline CDR1 is SEHNR and CDR2 is FQNEAQ (reference sequence). CDR3 length: 12 amino acids. Between the trimmed V and J ends, which lost 3 bases and 8 bases, there was a span of 9 bases.

The chain is built from TRBV20-1 and TRBJ1-1; D not resolved. There are 13 residues in the CDR3. The V and J ends lost 4 bases and 1 base respectively, with 10 bases between them. CDR1 DFQATT and CDR2 SNEGSKA come from the germline V gene (reference sequence). The CDR3 reads CSANLAGNTEAFF. The CDR3 coding sequence is TGCAGTGCTAACCTCGCAGGGAACACTGAAGCTTTCTTT.

This rearrangement joins TRBV12-3 or TRBV12-4 to TRBJ1-5, with D tentatively TRBD1 (6 bases). The length of the CDR3 is 13 residues. V was clipped by 7 bases and J by 1 base, with 8 bases between them. The CDR3, as DNA: TGTGCCAGCACGGGGGCGAGCAATCAGCCCCAGCATTTT. Protein sequence: CASTGASNQPQHF.

This clonotype was recorded many times. V usage is TRBV20-1 and J usage is TRBJ2-7, with 8 bases matching TRBD2. The CDR3 covers 14 residues. V was pared by 5 bases and J by 5 bases, with 11 bases of the junction left unmatched. The V gene's germline CDR1 is DFQATT and CDR2 SNEGSKA (reference sequence). CDR3 sequence: CSAPAASGFDEQYF. The CDR3 DNA follows: TGCAGTGCTCCAGCGGCTAGCGGGTTCGACGAGCAGTACTTC.

This clonotype was seen many times. The chain employs TRBV5-5 and TRBJ1-1; D gene unclear. This CDR3 has 15 residues. V lost 0 bases to trimming and J lost 0 bases, with 9 bases between them. Per the germline V gene, CDR1 is SGHKS and CDR2 is YYEKEE (reference sequence). CDR3 DNA sequence: TGTGCCAGCAGCTTGGTTCCACCCGTGAACACTGAAGCTTTCTTT. Translated, it gives CASSLVPPVNTEAFF.

This clonotype has just one count. This chain uses TRBV7-2 with TRBJ1-1; D perhaps matches TRBD1 (6 bases). The germline CDR1 and CDR2 sequences are SGHTA and FQGNSA. With 5 bases removed from V and 8 bases from J, the gap between germline ends came to 18 bases. The CDR3 spans 14 residues. The CDR3 sequence: CASSPPGHGSEAFF. The CDR3 nucleotides read TGTGCCAGCAGCCCGCCGGGACACGGTTCCGAAGCTTTCTTT.

CDR3 sequence: CASSSDRTGELFF. DNA of the CDR3: TGTGCCAGCAGCTCCGACAGGACCGGGGAGCTGTTTTTT. The rearrangement joins TRBV7-9 to TRBJ2-2, with TRBD1 as a possible D gene (6 bases). V gave up 4 bases and J gave up 5 bases, with 8 bases separating them. Germline V gene sequence: CDR1 SEHNR, CDR2 FQNEAQ (reference sequence). The CDR3 is 13 amino acids. Supplemented by reference TRBV7-9 and TRBJ2-2, the full variable domain reads DTGVSQNPRHKITKRGQNVTFRCDPISEHNRLYWYRQTLGQGPEFLTYFQNEAQLEKSRLLSDRFSAERPKGSFSTLEIQRTEQGDSAMYLCASSSDRTGELFFGEGSRLTVL.

This clonotype was detected a few times. This sequence joins TRBV4-3 and TRBJ2-1; 7 positions match TRBD2. Per the germline V gene, CDR1 is LGHNA and CDR2 is YSLEER. The CDR3 runs 18 residues. V shed 0 bases and J 0 bases; nucleotides not matched to a gene: 8. Here the CDR3 DNA reads TGCGCCAGCAGCCAAGAGGGAGGGACCTTAAGCTCCTACAATGAGCAGTTCTTC. Translated: CASSQEGGTLSSYNEQFF.

This clonotype has only a few counts. The genes are TRBV10-3 and TRBJ1-6; weak D call: TRBD1 (5 bases). CDR1 is ENHRY, CDR2 SYGVKD, per germline. The V end was cut by 1 base, the J end by 5 bases, with 6 bases between. The CDR3 runs 14 residues. CDR3 in DNA: TGTGCCATCAGTGAGTTGACAGATAATTCACCCCTCCACTTT. Amino acid sequence: CAISELTDNSPLHF.

V gene TRBV20-1 combines with J gene TRBJ2-7, with 7 bases identical to TRBD2. The CDR3 totals 14 residues. The germline gives CDR1 DFQATT, CDR2 SNEGSKA (reference sequence). The V segment lost 3 bases and the J segment 5 bases; nucleotides outside the gene matches: 10. Here the CDR3 DNA reads TGCAGTGCTAGGCCGGGAGGCCCCTTGGACGAGCAGTACTTC. This encodes CSARPGGPLDEQYF.

This clonotype was seen once. The chain combines TRBV9 with TRBJ2-3; either TRBD1 or TRBD2 may supply D (5 bases each). Germline loops: CDR1 SGDLS, CDR2 YYNGEE. Trimming cost V 0 bases and J 4 bases, with 12 bases left between them. The length of the CDR3 is 15 residues. CDR3 region: CASSVVGRGADTQYF. CDR3 DNA: TGTGCCAGCAGCGTAGTGGGACGGGGTGCAGATACGCAGTATTTT.

This clonotype was detected ten times or more. The chain carries TRBV12-3 or TRBV12-4 and TRBJ2-7, with D tentatively TRBD2 (5 bases). V was cut by 4 bases and J by 6 bases, with 10 bases left in between. This CDR3 is 12 amino acids long. The CDR3 region is CASSSNRGEQYV. In DNA form, the CDR3 reads TGTGCCAGCAGTTCGAATCGGGGCGAGCAGTACGTC.

This clonotype occurred a few times. The chain links TRBV12-3 or TRBV12-4 to TRBJ2-1; 10 bases match TRBD2. J gave up 8 bases and V 4 bases, and 11 bases lay outside the gene matches. The CDR3 covers 16 residues. The CDR3 sequence: CASSSHERGGLDEQFF. The CDR3 nucleotides are TGTGCCAGCAGTTCCCACGAGCGGGGGGGGTTGGATGAGCAGTTCTTC.

This clonotype was observed a few times. This chain connects TRBV7-2 to TRBJ2-1; unclear D gene. The V end lost 2 bases, the J end lost 5 bases, and 10 bases lay between the germline ends. Germline V gives CDR1 SGHTA, CDR2 FQGNSA. CDR3 length: 14 amino acids. CDR3 residues: CASSLNRPNNEQFF. Written as DNA, the CDR3 is TGTGCCAGCAGCTTAAACAGACCCAACAATGAGCAGTTCTTC.

The chain has TRBV5-2 and TRBJ1-6. TRBV5-2 is assigned pseudogene status. The CDR3 length is 13 residues. Here the CDR3 DNA reads TGTGCCATGGGCCCCGGACGGAGCCGACCCCTCCACTTT. Translating gives CAMGPGRSRPLHF.

The V gene is TRBV20-1, the J gene TRBJ1-4; 7 bases fit TRBD1. Germline loops: CDR1 DFQATT, CDR2 SNEGSKA (reference sequence). The CDR3 sequence is 15 residues long. The junction had 10 bases not matched to a gene; V was cut back by 5 bases and J by 4 bases. CDR3 sequence: CSARDRDSLNEKLFF. CDR3 bases: TGCAGTGCTCGCGACCGGGACAGCCTTAATGAAAAACTGTTTTTT.